This T cell receptor (beta chain) was documented in a study of blood T cells in healthy people across ages. Study results and limitations: Roughly linear declines in TCR beta diversity per million T cells occurred with age.

The use of a sample-barcoded 5' primer and a J-beta primer mix characterized a second PCR of about 7 to 12 cycles. TCRdb independently ran MiXCR on the 5' RACE reads; one entry per CDR3 protein. The sample yields about 930,000 distinct CDR3 sequences, roughly 28% seen once. The CDR3 is 16 residues long. In germline, CDR1 is SGHTA, CDR2 FQGNSA. The junction had 4 bases not matched to a gene; V was cut back by 3 bases and J by 1 base. This clonotype has ten or more counts. Antigen specificity is unknown. In addition, the sample was reused for a study of T cells of mothers and their children.

The rearrangement uses TRBV7-2 and TRBJ2-7, with 12 bases identical to TRBD2. The clonotype was recovered from a woman in her forties in good health. Sequenced: blood. The CDR3 here is CASSFPSGGASYEQYF. The CDR3 coding sequence is TGTGCCAGCAGCTTTCCTAGCGGGGGGGCTTCCTACGAGCAGTACTTC.